This passage covers 13 T cell receptor beta chains from one sample sequenced in a study of shared clonotypes between healthy human individuals. Here immunoSEQ multiplex PCR was the method, and the copy in TCRdb shows in-frame clones only, minus some. This sample has approximately 500,000 clones; around 79% occur once, and the top ten carry roughly 13%. The sequenced sample was PBMCs. These receptors came from a woman in her forties in good health. Some clones in this sample may be carry-over from other donors' samples.

The chain couples TRBV7-2 to TRBJ1-2; D is perhaps TRBD1 (5 bases). The CDR3 is made up of 18 amino acids. Germline assignment: CDR1 SGHTA and CDR2 FQGNSA. The V end was cut by 5 bases, the J end by 3 bases, with 25 bases between. The CDR3 loop is CASSPSLTRDVHHYGYTF. The CDR3 bases are TGTGCCAGCAGCCCCAGCCTAACCCGGGACGTCCACCACTATGGCTACACCTTC.

Notes on this clone: The junction differs from germline at one of its ends, possibly a read error. The chain carries TRBV23-1 and TRBJ2-7; 9 bases fit TRBD1. TRBV23-1 is reported as an ORF; its role is uncertain. This CDR3 comprises 18 residues. CDR3 sequence: CASSHWDRENGASYEQYF. The CDR3 coding sequence is TGCGCCAGCAGTCATTGGGACAGGGAGAACGGGGCCTCCTACGAGCAGTATTTC.

The chain combines TRBV7-8 with TRBJ2-7; 7 nucleotides align to TRBD1. There are 17 residues in the CDR3. J lost 2 bases, V lost 1 base, and 11 bases had no gene match. CDR1 is SGHVS and CDR2 is FQNEAQ in the germline V gene. CDR3 sequence reads: CASSLVGGQIRTYEQYF. In DNA, the CDR3 is TGTGCCAGCAGCTTAGTTGGGGGACAGATCCGAACCTACGAGCAGTACTTC.

The chain employs TRBV18 and TRBJ1-2; 7 bases agree with TRBD1. The CDR3 contains 14 residues. The V gene's germline CDR1 is KGHSH and CDR2 LQKENI. The V gene end was trimmed by 0 bases and the J gene end by 8 bases; junction bases not matched to a gene: 6. CDR3 loop: CASSPPRDSGGYTF. In DNA, the CDR3 is TGTGCCAGCTCACCACCGCGGGACAGTGGCGGCTACACCTTC.

This clone was seen a handful of times. The chain recombines TRBV7-2 with TRBJ1-2; D not resolved. Trimming left V 5 bases short and J 4 bases short, with 11 bases between. Germline CDR1 SGHTA, CDR2 FQGNSA. The CDR3 runs 13 residues. The CDR3: CASSPDKSYGYTF. Here the CDR3 DNA reads TGTGCCAGCAGCCCCGATAAGAGCTATGGCTACACCTTC. The variable domain in full, completed from reference TRBV7-2 and TRBJ1-2, reads GAGVSQSPSNKVTEKGKDVELRCDPISGHTALYWYRQSLGQGLEFLIYFQGNSAPDKSGLPSDRFSAERTGGSVSTLTIQRTQQEDSAVYLCASSPDKSYGYTFGSGTRLTVV.

This chain's CDR3 is CASSWGVRTGELFF. In nucleotides, the CDR3 is TGCGCCAGCAGCTGGGGGGTACGGACCGGGGAGCTGTTTTTT. The chain combines TRBV5-1 with TRBJ2-2, with D perhaps matching TRBD2 (6 bases). The CDR3 sequence is 14 residues long. Germline assignment: CDR1 SGHRS and CDR2 YFSETQ. With 3 bases removed from V and 5 bases from J, the gap between germline ends came to 11 bases.

The genes are TRBV19 and TRBJ1-5, with D tentatively TRBD1 (5 bases). The CDR3 is 14 residues long. The ends were cut back, 6 bases at V and 1 base at J, with 10 bases in the middle. Germline V gene sequence: CDR1 LNHDA, CDR2 SQIVND (reference sequence). This chain's CDR3 is CASRWRGSNQPQHF. The DNA of the CDR3 is TGTGCCAGTAGATGGAGGGGCAGCAATCAGCCCCAGCATTTT.

Details on this clone: Different DNA sequences within this sample yield the same CDR3. The rearrangement uses TRBV7-2 and TRBJ1-1; D perhaps matches TRBD1 (5 bases). The CDR3 loop spans 14 amino acids. The germline gives CDR1 SGHTA, CDR2 FQGNSA. With 0 bases removed from V and 2 bases from J, the gap between germline ends came to 7 bases. CDR3 residues: CASSLAGGNTEAFF. The CDR3 DNA reads TGTGCCAGCAGCTTAGCGGGGGGAAACACTGAAGCTTTCTTT.

Comment on this clone: This CDR3 is also generated by other DNA sequences in the sample. The V gene is TRBV15, the J gene TRBJ1-1; D gene ambiguous. Germline V gene lookup returns CDR1 LNHNV and CDR2 YYDKDF (reference sequence). Trimming stripped 1 base from V and 1 base from J, with 4 bases between. The CDR3 is 13 residues long. The CDR3 bases are TGTGCCACCAGCAGAGTGGGGAACACTGAAGCTTTCTTT. Its translation: CATSRVGNTEAFF.

The chain has TRBV7-8 and TRBJ1-2, with D uncertain. The CDR3 sequence is 17 residues long. Germline CDR1 SGHVS, CDR2 FQNEAQ. With 2 bases removed from V and 4 bases from J, the gap between germline ends came to 20 bases. This CDR3 is CASSLFSFHGGSYGYTF. The CDR3 coding sequence is TGTGCCAGCAGCTTATTCTCTTTTCACGGCGGGAGCTATGGCTACACCTTC. Full variable domain (missing parts from reference TRBV7-8 and TRBJ1-2): GAGVSQSPRYKVAKRGQDVALRCDPISGHVSLFWYQQALGQGPEFLTYFQNEAQLDKSGLPSDRFFAERPEGSVSTLKIQRTQQEDSAVYLCASSLFSFHGGSYGYTFGSGTRLTVV.

The gene calls are TRBV29-1 and TRBJ1-1; maybe TRBD1 (5 bases). The V and J ends lost 2 bases and 2 bases respectively, with 9 bases between them. CDR3 length equals 13 residues. The germline gives CDR1 SQVTM, CDR2 ANQGSEA. Here the CDR3 reads CSVERGTNTEAFF. CDR3 sequence (DNA): TGCAGCGTTGAAAGGGGCACTAACACTGAAGCTTTCTTT.

The CDR3 DNA reads as TGTGCCAGCAGCTTATTCGACCACACAGACAGGTTAGCTAACTATGGCTACACCTTC. Translation: CASSLFDHTDRLANYGYTF. The chain joins TRBV7-3 to TRBJ1-2; the D gene is possibly TRBD1 (6 bases). V shed 2 bases and J shed 0 bases, with 22 bases lying between them. The CDR3 length is 19 residues. Germline CDR1 SGHTA, CDR2 FQGTGA.

To note about this clone: Other nucleotide sequences from this sample produce the same CDR3. The rearrangement joins TRBV7-9 to TRBJ2-1, with 10 nucleotides matching TRBD1. The V gene's germline CDR1 is SEHNR and CDR2 FQNEAQ (reference sequence). V lost 3 bases to trimming and J lost 4 bases; unmatched junction nucleotides: 3. CDR3 size: 15 residues. Here the CDR3 reads CASSFWDRGYNEQFF. The CDR3, as DNA: TGTGCCAGCAGCTTTTGGGACAGGGGTTACAATGAGCAGTTCTTC.